This T cell receptor beta chain stems from a study of blood T cell repertoires in COVID-19. Germline assignment: CDR1 SGHVS and CDR2 FNYEAQ. The J segment lost 4 bases and the V segment lost 2 bases, leaving 9 bases of the junction unmatched. The CDR3 spans 16 residues. Clones were sequenced by immunoSEQ multiplex PCR, and TCRdb holds only the in-frame ones, with some missing. The profile covers about 400,000 clones, with over 75% appearing a single time and roughly 2% taken by the ten largest. The clonotype was recovered from a woman aged 40 to 50 with acute COVID-19. The sequencing input was PBMCs or T cells enriched from blood (not recorded which). The chain has TRBV7-6 and TRBJ2-5; 8 bases line up with TRBD2. The chain's CDR3 is CASSLWEAGGGETQYF. The CDR3 nucleotides are TGTGCCAGCAGCTTATGGGAGGCGGGGGGCGGAGAGACCCAGTACTTC.